Each of the 24 T cell receptor beta chains below was sequenced from the same sample in a study of shared T cell receptors in the human thymus. TCRdb keeps only in-frame clones here, not all; method: immunoSEQ multiplex PCR. The data show some 700,000 clones, roughly 88% seen once. Another study also made use of these data, one on human thymus T cells.

The sequenced sample was thymocytes. These TCRs come from a girl less than two years old with a congenital heart defect.

The gene calls are TRBV27 and TRBJ1-6, with a possible D match to TRBD1 (6 bases). The CDR3 runs 15 residues. V dropped 7 bases and J dropped 7 bases, with 17 bases sitting between them. Germline V gene lookup returns CDR1 MNHEY and CDR2 SMNVEV (reference sequence). The CDR3 bases are TGTGCCAGCACTCCGGGGGGCTCCTGGAATTCACCCCTCCACTTT. This encodes CASTPGGSWNSPLHF.

As regards this clone: Because the CDR3's place on the DNA is in doubt, the DNA is left out and the CDR3 is given as listed by TCRdb. This chain joins TRBV21-1 and TRBJ1-3. TRBV21-1 has pseudogene status. Counting both end residues, the CDR3 totals 19 amino acids. The CDR3 sequence: CASSKVLERPFASGNTIYF.

The count of this clone is one. The chain links TRBV10-2 to TRBJ2-5; the match to TRBD2 covers 16 bases. The CDR3 is made up of 18 amino acids. Germline V gives CDR1 WSHSY, CDR2 SAAADI. V was clipped by 7 bases and J by 5 bases; unmatched bases: 13. The CDR3 loop is CASMTLPGLAGGLETQYF. Written as DNA, the CDR3 is TGCGCCAGCATGACCCTCCCGGGACTAGCGGGGGGGCTTGAGACCCAGTACTTC.

The chain carries TRBV7-8 and TRBJ2-1, with D possibly being TRBD1 (6 bases). V was pared by 4 bases and J by 0 bases, with 16 bases between. Germline lookup yields CDR1 SGHVS and CDR2 FQNEAQ. The CDR3 consists of 17 residues. In DNA, the CDR3 is TGTGCCAGCAGCTCTCCGGGACACGCCTTCTCCTACAATGAGCAGTTCTTC. This codes for CASSSPGHAFSYNEQFF.

This clone was picked up one time. The rearrangement links TRBV30 to TRBJ2-5; D possibly corresponds to TRBD2 (5 bases). Germline values: CDR1 GTSNPN, CDR2 SVGIG (reference sequence). Trimming left V 8 bases short and J 6 bases short, with 16 bases between. This CDR3 comprises 12 residues. The CDR3 reads CAGTRGSKTQYF. The CDR3 bases are TGTGCCGGAACCCGGGGTAGTAAGACCCAGTACTTC.

In regard to this clone: The identical CDR3 is also encoded by other nucleotide sequences in the sample. The chain is built from TRBV4-1 and TRBJ2-7; D might be TRBD1 (6 bases). The CDR3 has 19 amino acids. The germline V and J ends were trimmed by 3 bases and 5 bases, with 29 bases remaining between them. CDR1 MGHRA and CDR2 YSYEKL come from the germline V gene. The CDR3 region has the DNA TGCGCCAGCAGCCAGGAGGTTTATAAGGGGGTAAAACTGCAGGACGAGCAGTACTTC. Protein product: CASSQEVYKGVKLQDEQYF.

The rearrangement links TRBV5-1 to TRBJ2-2, with 9 nucleotides matching TRBD1. J was trimmed by 3 bases and V by 4 bases; bases with no gene match: 10. This CDR3 region has 17 residues. CDR1 and CDR2 (germline): SGHRS, YFSETQ. CDR3: CASSPLSGQGYTGELFF. For the CDR3, the DNA is TGCGCCAGCAGCCCCCTCTCGGGACAGGGATACACCGGGGAGCTGTTTTTT. Supplemented by reference TRBV5-1 and TRBJ2-2, the full variable domain reads KAGVTQTPRYLIKTRGQQVTLSCSPISGHRSVSWYQQTPGQGLQFLFEYFSETQRNKGNFPGRFSGRQFSNSRSEMNVSTLELGDSALYLCASSPLSGQGYTGELFFGEGSRLTVL.

This clone has a single count. This chain uses TRBV2 with TRBJ1-2, with TRBD1 identical over 7 bases. CDR3 size: 13 residues. Trimming cost V 8 bases and J 5 bases; bases outside gene matches: 8. Germline CDR1 SNHLY, CDR2 FYNNEI. The CDR3 sequence: CASPHRGWYGYTF. The CDR3, as DNA: TGTGCCAGCCCACACAGGGGTTGGTATGGCTACACCTTC.

The V and J genes are TRBV6-1 and TRBJ1-3; TRBD1 matches 7 bases. Trimming cost V 2 bases and J 4 bases; bases outside gene matches: 11. CDR1 and CDR2 (germline): MNHNS, SASEGT. The CDR3 runs 17 residues. The CDR3 here is CASSETSTGVEGNTIYF. CDR3 DNA: TGTGCCAGCAGTGAAACGTCCACAGGGGTGGAAGGAAACACCATATATTTT.

V and J are TRBV9 and TRBJ2-7; 10 nucleotides agree with TRBD1. CDR1 is SGDLS, CDR2 YYNGEE, per germline. V dropped 3 bases and J dropped 0; count of bases not matched to a gene: 18. CDR3 length equals 20 residues. CDR3 nucleotides: TGTGCCAGCAGCGCCCCCGGGACAGGGGAACACGCTAGAATCTCCTACGAGCAGTACTTC. Protein: CASSAPGTGEHARISYEQYF. The full variable domain, completed using reference TRBV9 and TRBJ2-7, is DSGVTQTPKHLITATGQRVTLRCSPRSGDLSVYWYQQSLDQGLQFLIQYYNGEERAKGNILERFSAQQFPDLHSELNLSSLELGDSALYFCASSAPGTGEHARISYEQYFGPGTRLTVT.

The CDR3 DNA reads as TGCGCCAGCAGCCCCGGACAGGGGTTCCACGAGCAGTACTTC. This sequence encodes CASSPGQGFHEQYF. This chain joins TRBV5-1 and TRBJ2-7, with TRBD1 matching over 9 bases. This CDR3 contains 14 residues. The germline V gene encodes CDR1 SGHRS and CDR2 YFSETQ. V trimming: 4 bases; J trimming: 5 bases; junction bases outside the gene matches: 7.

V usage is TRBV5-8 and J usage is TRBJ2-3; no clear D gene. V was pared by 4 bases and J by 2 bases, with 8 bases between. The CDR3 is 13 residues long. The germline V gene has CDR1 SGHTS and CDR2 YDEGEE. In DNA form, the CDR3 reads TGTGCCAGCAGCCCCCCCTACACAGATACGCAGTATTTT. Amino acids: CASSPPYTDTQYF.

The V call is TRBV4-1, the J call TRBJ2-1; unclear D gene. V lost 0 bases and J 4 bases, leaving 19 bases between the germline ends. The CDR3 is made up of 18 amino acids. Germline V gene data show CDR1 as MGHRA and CDR2 as YSYEKL. The CDR3 region has the DNA TGCGCCAGCAGCCAAGACCTCGGGTCTAAGATGCAATACAATGAGCAGTTCTTC. Translation gives CASSQDLGSKMQYNEQFF.

In this sample, this clone turned up a few times. This sequence joins TRBV28 and TRBJ1-5; D gene unclear. The CDR3 extends over 12 amino acids. The V gene lost 3 bases and the J gene lost 4 bases, with 4 bases spanning the gap. Germline CDR1 reads MDHEN; CDR2 reads SYDVKM. CDR3 bases: TGTGCCAGCAGTTTGGAGAATCAGCCCCAGCATTTT. Residues: CASSLENQPQHF.

V is TRBV5-6 and J is TRBJ2-6; D might be TRBD2 (6 bases). Trimming pared 0 bases from V and 3 bases from J, leaving 19 bases between. Germline CDR1 SGHDT, CDR2 YYEEEE. The CDR3 has 19 amino acids. The CDR3 nucleotides are TGTGCCAGCAGCTTGGACGGGGGACCGACGAGAAATGGGGCCAACGTCCTGACTTTC. As protein: CASSLDGGPTRNGANVLTF.

The chain carries TRBV7-6 and TRBJ1-2, with D tentatively TRBD1 (5 bases). With 1 base removed from V and 4 bases from J, the gap between germline ends came to 10 bases. The CDR3 sequence is 14 residues long. Germline lookup yields CDR1 SGHVS and CDR2 FNYEAQ. CDR3 DNA sequence: TGTGCCAGCAGCTTAGGGGGCAGGGTCTATGGCTACACCTTC. Residues: CASSLGGRVYGYTF.

V gene TRBV6-1 combines with J gene TRBJ2-7, with TRBD1 matching 10 bases. In germline, CDR1 is MNHNS, CDR2 SASEGT. The ends lost 3 bases at V and 1 base at J; junction bases unmatched: 0. This CDR3 is built from 14 residues. CDR3 residues: CASSEDRGSYEQYF. The CDR3 region has the DNA TGTGCCAGCAGTGAGGACAGGGGGTCCTACGAGCAGTACTTC.

This chain links TRBV7-3 with TRBJ1-2; 9 positions match TRBD1. CDR3 length: 14 amino acids. Unmatched junction bases numbered 11, after V lost 6 bases and J lost 9 bases. The germline V gene has CDR1 SGHTA and CDR2 FQGTGA. The CDR3 loop is CASSIKPGQGRYTF. The CDR3, as DNA: TGTGCCAGCAGTATTAAACCGGGACAGGGTCGCTACACCTTC.

The chain uses TRBV9 and TRBJ2-1, with 9 bases that match TRBD2. The CDR3 sequence is 16 residues long. In germline, CDR1 is SGDLS, CDR2 YYNGEE. After removal of 0 bases from V and 4 bases from J, the junction contained 5 bases not matched to a gene. The DNA of the CDR3 is TGTGCCAGCAGCGTAGAGGAGCGGGGGGTATACAATGAGCAGTTCTTC. It encodes CASSVEERGVYNEQFF.

The rearrangement joins TRBV4-1 to TRBJ2-5; 7 bases align to TRBD2. The CDR3 extends over 17 amino acids. Germline loops: CDR1 MGHRA, CDR2 YSYEKL. The ends lost 4 bases at V and 3 bases at J; junction bases unmatched: 14. CDR3 nucleotide sequence: TGCGCCAGCAGCCGCCGGCCGTCGGGGGGACTTAAAGAGACCCAGTACTTC. Its protein is CASSRRPSGGLKETQYF.

This chain links TRBV6-1 with TRBJ2-7, with D possibly being TRBD1 (6 bases). The germline V gene has CDR1 MNHNS and CDR2 SASEGT. CDR3 length: 13 amino acids. The V and J ends lost 10 bases and 0 bases respectively, with 13 bases between them. The CDR3 loop is CATQGWVSYEQYF. DNA of the CDR3: TGTGCCACACAGGGATGGGTCTCCTACGAGCAGTACTTC.

V and J are TRBV6-5 and TRBJ1-2; perhaps TRBD1 as D (6 bases). The V gene's germline CDR1 is MNHEY and CDR2 SVGAGI. Trimming stripped 5 bases from V and 8 bases from J, with 12 bases between. The CDR3 extends over 12 amino acids. DNA for the CDR3: TGTGCCAGCAGTACGGGGGGGCAGGGCTACACCTTC. Translated: CASSTGGQGYTF.

The sample holds one count of this clone. The V and J genes are TRBV14 and TRBJ1-1, with D perhaps TRBD1 (5 bases). This CDR3 has 13 residues. V lost 4 bases and J 7 bases, leaving 13 bases between the germline ends. Germline CDR1 and CDR2: SGHDN and FVKESK. CDR3 region: CASSLRDWSEAFF. For the CDR3, the DNA is TGTGCCAGCAGCCTCCGGGACTGGAGTGAAGCTTTCTTT.

The chain employs TRBV19 and TRBJ2-2, with TRBD2 matching 8 bases. Germline V gene lookup returns CDR1 LNHDA and CDR2 SQIVND (reference sequence). CDR3 length: 18 amino acids. Losses at the gene ends were 10 bases for V and 4 bases for J; bases not matched to a gene: 20. The chain's CDR3 is CATQTTTGGRRATGELFF. The CDR3 DNA follows: TGTGCCACCCAAACCACCACGGGGGGGCGGCGGGCCACCGGGGAGCTGTTTTTT.